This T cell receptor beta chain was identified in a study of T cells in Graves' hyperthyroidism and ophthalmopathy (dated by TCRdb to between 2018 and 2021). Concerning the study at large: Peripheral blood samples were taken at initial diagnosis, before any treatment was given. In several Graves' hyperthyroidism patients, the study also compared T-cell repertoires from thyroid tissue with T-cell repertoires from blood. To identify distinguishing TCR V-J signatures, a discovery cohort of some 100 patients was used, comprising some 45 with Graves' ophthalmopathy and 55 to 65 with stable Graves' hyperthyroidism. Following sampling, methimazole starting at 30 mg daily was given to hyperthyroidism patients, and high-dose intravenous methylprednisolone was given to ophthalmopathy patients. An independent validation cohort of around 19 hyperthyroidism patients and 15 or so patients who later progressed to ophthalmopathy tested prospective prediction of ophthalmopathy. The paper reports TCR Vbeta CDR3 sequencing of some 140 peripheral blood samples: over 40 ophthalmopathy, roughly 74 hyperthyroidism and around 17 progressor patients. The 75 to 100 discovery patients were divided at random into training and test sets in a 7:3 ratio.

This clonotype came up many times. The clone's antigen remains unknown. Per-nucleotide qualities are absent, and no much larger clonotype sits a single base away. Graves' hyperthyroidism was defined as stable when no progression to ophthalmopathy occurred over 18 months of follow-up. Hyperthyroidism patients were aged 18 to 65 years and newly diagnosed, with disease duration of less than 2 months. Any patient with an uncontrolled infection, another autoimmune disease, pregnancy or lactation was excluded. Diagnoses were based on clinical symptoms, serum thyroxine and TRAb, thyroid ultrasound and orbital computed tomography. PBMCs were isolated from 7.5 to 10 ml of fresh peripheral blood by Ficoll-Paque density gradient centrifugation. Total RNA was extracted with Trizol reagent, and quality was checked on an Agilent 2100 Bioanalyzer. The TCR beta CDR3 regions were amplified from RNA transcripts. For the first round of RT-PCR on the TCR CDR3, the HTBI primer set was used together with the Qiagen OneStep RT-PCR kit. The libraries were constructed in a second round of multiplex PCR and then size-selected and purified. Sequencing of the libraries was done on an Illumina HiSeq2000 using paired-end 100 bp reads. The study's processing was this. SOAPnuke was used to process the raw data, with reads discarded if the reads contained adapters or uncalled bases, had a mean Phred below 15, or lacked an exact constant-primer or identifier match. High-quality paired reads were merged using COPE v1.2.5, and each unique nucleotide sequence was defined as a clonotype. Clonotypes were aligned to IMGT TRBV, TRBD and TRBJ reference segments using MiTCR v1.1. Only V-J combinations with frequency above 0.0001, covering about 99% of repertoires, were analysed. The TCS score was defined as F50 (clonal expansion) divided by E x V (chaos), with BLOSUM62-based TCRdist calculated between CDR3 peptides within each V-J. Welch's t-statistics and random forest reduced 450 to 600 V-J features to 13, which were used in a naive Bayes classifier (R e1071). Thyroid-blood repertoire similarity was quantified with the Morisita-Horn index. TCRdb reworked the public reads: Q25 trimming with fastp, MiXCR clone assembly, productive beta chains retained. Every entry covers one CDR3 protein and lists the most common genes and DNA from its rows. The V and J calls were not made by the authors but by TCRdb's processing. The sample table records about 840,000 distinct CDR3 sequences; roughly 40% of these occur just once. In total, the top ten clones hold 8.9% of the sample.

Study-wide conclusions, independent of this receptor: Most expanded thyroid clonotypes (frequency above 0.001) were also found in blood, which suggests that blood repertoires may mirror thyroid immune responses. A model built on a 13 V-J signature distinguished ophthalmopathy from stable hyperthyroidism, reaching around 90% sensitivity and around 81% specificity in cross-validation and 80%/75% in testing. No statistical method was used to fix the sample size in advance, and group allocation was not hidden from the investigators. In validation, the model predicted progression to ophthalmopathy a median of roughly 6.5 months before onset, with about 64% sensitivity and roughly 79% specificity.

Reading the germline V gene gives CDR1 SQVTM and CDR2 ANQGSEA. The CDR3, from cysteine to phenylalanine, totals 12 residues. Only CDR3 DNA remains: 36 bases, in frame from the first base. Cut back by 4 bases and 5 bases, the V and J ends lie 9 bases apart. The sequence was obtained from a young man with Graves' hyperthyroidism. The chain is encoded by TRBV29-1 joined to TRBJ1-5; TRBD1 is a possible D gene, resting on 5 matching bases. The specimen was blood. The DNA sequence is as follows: TGCAGCGTTGTTGTGGGGGATCAGCCCCAGCATTTT. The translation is CSVVVGDQPQHF.